This passage covers 10 T cell receptor beta chains from one sample sequenced in a study of T cells in Graves' hyperthyroidism and ophthalmopathy. Amplified TCR beta CDR3 regions came from RNA transcripts. The TCR CDR3 first-round RT-PCR relied on the HTBI primer set. Via MiXCR, TCRdb re-called the multiplex PCR reads, giving one row per CDR3 protein. The data contain under 350,000 distinct CDR3 sequences, 21% of them singletons. The sequencing input was blood. The receptors were gathered from a woman aged 45-65 years with Graves' hyperthyroidism.

This clonotype was seen many times. The chain joins TRBV11-2 to TRBJ1-2; D gene ambiguous. The germline V and J ends were trimmed by 1 base and 6 bases, with 12 bases remaining between them. The CDR3 is 14 residues long. In germline, CDR1 is SGHAT, CDR2 FQNNGV. The CDR3 DNA reads as TGTGCCAGCAGCTTAGTTCAAGGAGGGAATGGCTACACCTTC. Its translation: CASSLVQGGNGYTF.

This rearrangement joins TRBV28 to TRBJ2-1; 14 positions match TRBD2. J was trimmed by 8 bases and V by 5 bases; bases with no gene match: 8. CDR1 is MDHEN, CDR2 SYDVKM, per germline. The CDR3 has 16 residues. The CDR3 region has the DNA TGTGCCAGCAGTGCCTCGGGACTAGCGGGAGCAGATGAGCAGTTCTTC. Its protein product is CASSASGLAGADEQFF.

The J gene is TRBJ1-2, the V gene TRBV6-1; a possible D gene is TRBD1 (5 bases). The V gene's germline CDR1 is MNHNS and CDR2 SASEGT. The V gene lost 5 bases and the J gene lost 7 bases, with 14 bases spanning the gap. This CDR3 is built from 13 residues. CDR3 in DNA: TGTGCCAGCAGTCTGGGGGGGTATGGTGGCTACACCTTC. This encodes CASSLGGYGGYTF.

The V call is TRBV29-1, the J call TRBJ1-1, with TRBD1 as a possible D gene (6 bases). Germline V gives CDR1 SQVTM, CDR2 ANQGSEA. This CDR3 spans 13 amino acids. V was cut by 7 bases and J by 1 base, with 13 bases left in between. The CDR3 region is CSAAGAGNTEAFF. The DNA of the CDR3 is TGCAGCGCAGCGGGGGCTGGGAACACTGAAGCTTTCTTT.

This clonotype has a count of ten or more. The chain uses TRBV20-1 and TRBJ2-7; 7 nucleotides agree with TRBD1. V was clipped by 4 bases and J by 3 bases; unmatched bases: 12. Germline loops: CDR1 DFQATT, CDR2 SNEGSKA (reference sequence). This CDR3 region has 15 residues. The CDR3 loop reads CSAIRSGTVFYEQYF. CDR3 nucleotides: TGCAGTGCTATTCGATCCGGGACAGTTTTCTACGAGCAGTACTTC.

At least ten counts were recorded for this clonotype. The chain employs TRBV5-1 and TRBJ2-1; D is perhaps TRBD2 (5 bases). The V gene lost 2 bases and the J gene lost 2 bases, with 20 bases spanning the gap. Germline V lookup: CDR1 SGHRS, CDR2 YFSETQ. This CDR3 region has 18 residues. CDR3 protein: CASSFWIRENLAYNEQFF. The CDR3, as DNA: TGCGCCAGCAGCTTCTGGATCCGGGAAAATCTTGCCTACAATGAGCAGTTCTTC.

Ten or more counts support this clonotype. V and J are TRBV19 and TRBJ2-1; D remains ambiguous. The CDR3 extends over 15 amino acids. Between the trimmed V and J ends, which lost 5 bases and 0 bases, there was a span of 11 bases. Germline lookup yields CDR1 LNHDA and CDR2 SQIVND (reference sequence). In DNA, the CDR3 is TGTGCCAGTAGTTGGTTGTCAGACTCCTACAATGAGCAGTTCTTC. Protein: CASSWLSDSYNEQFF.

This clonotype was recorded many times. The gene calls are TRBV9 and TRBJ1-4, with a possible D match to TRBD1 (5 bases). Per the germline V gene, CDR1 is SGDLS and CDR2 is YYNGEE. The CDR3 covers 15 residues. Trimming pared 4 bases from V and 0 bases from J, leaving 10 bases between. CDR3 region: CASSSGATTNEKLFF. CDR3 in DNA: TGTGCCAGCAGCTCCGGGGCGACAACTAATGAAAAACTGTTTTTT.

V is TRBV27 and J is TRBJ2-7, with D tentatively TRBD1 or TRBD2 (5 bases each). V lost 2 bases and J 3 bases, leaving 11 bases between the germline ends. The CDR3 contains 14 residues. Germline lookup yields CDR1 MNHEY and CDR2 SMNVEV (reference sequence). The CDR3 here is CASSLRGPFYEQYF. The DNA of the CDR3 is TGTGCCAGCAGTTTAAGGGGACCCTTCTACGAGCAGTACTTC.

This clonotype has more than one count but fewer than ten. The V call is TRBV27, the J call TRBJ2-4, with D hard to call. The CDR3 has 13 residues. Looked up from germline, CDR1 is MNHEY and CDR2 is SMNVEV (reference sequence). Trimming shortened V by 5 bases and J by 2 bases, and 7 bases separated the two germline ends. In nucleotides, the CDR3 is TGTGCCAGCAGTCATCGAACCAAAAACATTCAGTACTTC. Translating it yields CASSHRTKNIQYF.